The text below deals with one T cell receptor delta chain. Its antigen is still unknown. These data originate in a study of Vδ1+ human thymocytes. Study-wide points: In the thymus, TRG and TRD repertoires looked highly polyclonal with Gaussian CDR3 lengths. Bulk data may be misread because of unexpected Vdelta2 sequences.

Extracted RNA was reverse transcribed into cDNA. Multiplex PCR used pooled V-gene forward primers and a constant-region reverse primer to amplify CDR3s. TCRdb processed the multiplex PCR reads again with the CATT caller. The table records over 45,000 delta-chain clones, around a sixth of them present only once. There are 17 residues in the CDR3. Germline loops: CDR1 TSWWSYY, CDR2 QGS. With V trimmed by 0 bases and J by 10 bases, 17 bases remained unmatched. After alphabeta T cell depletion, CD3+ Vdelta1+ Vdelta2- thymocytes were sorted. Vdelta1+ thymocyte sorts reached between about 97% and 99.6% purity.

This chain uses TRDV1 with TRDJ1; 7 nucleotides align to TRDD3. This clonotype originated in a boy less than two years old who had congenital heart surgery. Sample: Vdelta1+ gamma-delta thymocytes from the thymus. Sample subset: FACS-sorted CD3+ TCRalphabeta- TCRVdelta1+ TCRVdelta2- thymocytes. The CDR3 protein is CALGELATWGTFRGLIF. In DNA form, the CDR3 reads TGTGCTCTTGGGGAACTTGCTACGTGGGGGACGTTTAGAGGACTCATCTTT.